Given below is one T cell receptor beta chain in context. The antigen remains unidentified. Replicate sorted-subset PCRs were loaded with 150 to 250 ng DNA, roughly 33,000 T cell genomes. Produced via immunoSEQ multiplex PCR; TCRdb's table is partial and in-frame only. The sample has 850,000 to 1,100,000 clones, around 77% seen once; the top ten hold 0.89%. The data were obtained in a study of shared clonotypes between healthy human individuals. Background on the study: Each donor's CD8 memory used one plate, CD8 naive two, each CD4 subset three. Points from the study as a whole: Rarefaction analysis demonstrated incomplete sorted-subset sequencing notwithstanding large depth.

The germline V and J ends were trimmed by 0 bases and 10 bases, with 14 bases remaining between them. The CDR3 covers 14 residues. Germline CDR1 reads SGHTS; CDR2 reads YDEGEE. Sequenced material: memory CD4+ T cells from PBMCs. Subset reported: CD45RA-negative fraction. The chain links TRBV5-8 to TRBJ2-1; D tentatively fits TRBD1 or TRBD2 (5 bases each). This clonotype originated in a man younger than 35 in good health. Some clones in this sample may be carry-over from other donors' samples. The DNA for the CDR3 is TGTGCCAGCAGCTTGGGTGCGCTTTGGGGGGAGCAGTTCTTC. This encodes CASSLGALWGEQFF.